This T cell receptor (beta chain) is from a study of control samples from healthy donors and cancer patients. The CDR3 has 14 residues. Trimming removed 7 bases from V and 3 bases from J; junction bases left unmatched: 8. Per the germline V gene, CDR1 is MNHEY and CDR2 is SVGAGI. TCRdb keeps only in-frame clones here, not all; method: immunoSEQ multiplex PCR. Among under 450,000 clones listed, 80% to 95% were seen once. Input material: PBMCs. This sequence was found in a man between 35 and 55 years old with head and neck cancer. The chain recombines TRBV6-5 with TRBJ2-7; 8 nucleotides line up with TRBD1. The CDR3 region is CASTRTGPNYEQYF. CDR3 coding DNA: TGTGCCAGCACCCGGACAGGGCCGAACTACGAGCAGTACTTC.